The entry that follows covers one T cell receptor (beta chain) sequence. Its antigen is undetermined. The data derive from a study of T-cell memory formation after mild COVID-19. As for the study in general: TCR clusters were largely donor specific.

The V end lost 1 base, the J end lost 4 bases, and 10 bases lay between the germline ends. This CDR3 spans 14 amino acids. CDR1 is LGHNT, CDR2 FRNRAP, per germline. Constant-segment primers served in 5'RACE that generated TCR alpha and TCR beta cDNA libraries bearing sample barcodes and UMIs. MiXCR, applied by TCRdb to the 5' RACE reads, yields one record per CDR3 protein. The table records about 610,000 distinct CDR3 sequences, approximately 15% of them present only once. Findings of the study overall: A second wave expanding day 15 to 37 was CD4+-biased; contracting clones were balanced. Shrinking CD4+ clones were chiefly CM and EM; CD8+ ones were chiefly EMRA.

The J gene is TRBJ1-2, the V gene TRBV12-5, with D maybe TRBD1 (5 bases). The specimen sequenced was PBMCs or a T cell subset sorted from them (not recorded which). The source of this sequence is an adult woman who had mild COVID-19 (a few samples of this study predate the infection). Cell type and time point are not known. CDR3 sequence: CASGLGDSIYGYTF. The DNA of the CDR3 is TGTGCTAGTGGTTTGGGGGACTCCATCTATGGCTACACCTTC.